These 2 T cell receptor beta chains share one sample of origin, sequenced in a study of blood T cell repertoires in COVID-19. Method: immunoSEQ multiplex PCR; TCRdb's copy keeps in-frame clones and lacks some. Of hundreds of thousands of clones listed, 88% were seen once; the top ten hold roughly 9%. What was sequenced was peripheral blood. These receptors were collected from a young man with active or convalescent COVID-19.

This rearrangement joins TRBV12-3 or TRBV12-4 to TRBJ1-2, with 10 bases matching TRBD1. J was trimmed by 6 bases and V by 6 bases; bases with no gene match: 4. The CDR3 is made up of 13 amino acids. The CDR3 nucleotides are TGTGCCAGCAGGGGGACAGGGGTTGATGGCTACACCTTC. Translated: CASRGTGVDGYTF.

The gene calls are TRBV9 and TRBJ1-3, with D possibly TRBD1 on 6 matching bases. The CDR3 loop spans 15 amino acids. Trimming pared 0 bases from V and 3 bases from J, leaving 10 bases between. Germline V gene sequence: CDR1 SGDLS, CDR2 YYNGEE. CDR3 region: CASSVAGDGGNTIYF. The CDR3 nucleotides are TGTGCCAGCAGCGTAGCAGGGGACGGTGGAAACACCATATATTTT.